The clone carrying this T cell receptor beta chain has a handful of counts. Its target is not known. These data originate in a study of beta chain features in type 1 diabetes. One heparinised blood draw averaging around 0.12 L was given by each donor. The authors reverse transcribed all of the isolated RNA, so sequencing captured expressed TCRB transcripts. This table comes from immunoSEQ multiplex PCR, and its TCRdb copy is limited to in-frame clones, with some not included. Among 810,000 or so clones, 15% to 20% were seen once, and the ten largest hold about 0.025%. Study outcomes and limitations: Moderate but significant shortening of TCRB CDR3s was recorded in all four CD4+ subsets from Type 1 diabetes patients. Sequencing used cDNA, and cells with high TCR expression could therefore be over-represented. Fewer junction insertions and more nucleotide deletions appeared in type 1 diabetes patients.

This TCR derives from a woman in her late teens or twenties in good health. Source material: naive CD4+ T cells from blood.

The CDR3 sequence is CASSLVRGVNEQFF. The DNA for the CDR3 is TGTGCCAGCAGCTTAGTTCGGGGCGTAAATGAGCAGTTCTTC. The chain combines TRBV7-8 with TRBJ2-1, with D perhaps matching TRBD1 or TRBD2 (5 bases each). The CDR3 length is 14 residues. V shed 1 base and J shed 7 bases, with 11 bases lying between them. Germline V gene lookup returns CDR1 SGHVS and CDR2 FQNEAQ.